These 27 T cell receptor beta chains originate from one sample sequenced in a study of tumor-infiltrating lymphocytes in primary liver carcinoma. The investigators made TCR beta cDNA from approximately 510 ng total RNA, using a constant-region primer. Slightly modified ARM-PCR, run as three nested multiplex PCR rounds, produced the TCR beta libraries. The first two PCR rounds, around 10 cycles each, used TRBV1-TRBV30 forward primers and a C-beta reverse primer. TCRdb used MiXCR to reprocess the multiplex PCR reads, holding one entry per CDR3 protein. The sample lists 40,000 to 50,000 distinct CDR3 sequences, 70% to 85% seen once, with about 25% in the top ten. Investigators took RNA and DNA out together from roughly 21-30 mg of unsorted bulk tissue. Input material: liver tumor tissue from sampling region 3. Subset indicated: tumor region T3, left-lateral pole. The source of these receptors is a middle-aged man with primary liver carcinoma and hepatitis B virus infection.

Turning to this clonotype: Mismatch with germline at one junction end may stem from a read error. Here the CDR3 reads CASSEMGGAGRGNTF. CDR3 coding DNA: TGTGCCAGCAGTGAAATGGGGGGGGCTGGACGTGGCAACACCTTC. This rearrangement joins TRBV6-1 to TRBJ1-2, with a possible D match to TRBD1 (6 bases). Germline lookup yields CDR1 MNHNS and CDR2 SASEGT. This CDR3 is built from 15 residues.

A note on this clonotype: Germline and junction disagree at one end, which may indicate a read error. J is TRBJ2-2 and V is TRBV11-2; TRBD2 might be the D (5 bases). The CDR3 runs 17 residues. Germline values: CDR1 SGHAT, CDR2 FQNNGV. As DNA, the CDR3 is TGTGCCAGTAGCTTATATCGAACAGCTAGAAGACACCGGGGAGCTGTTTTT. Its protein is CASSLYRTARRHRGAVF.

As concerns this clonotype: The CDR3 ends on some other residue instead of the conserved phenylalanine or tryptophan, so this is likely a read error. This sequence joins TRBV10-3 and TRBJ1-6; the D gene is possibly TRBD1 (6 bases). The CDR3 contains 14 residues. Germline V CDR1 and CDR2: ENHRY, SYGVKD. CDR3 nucleotides: TGTGCCATCAAGGGGGACGGAGAAAATTCACTCCTCCACTCT. Translation gives CAIKGDGENSLLHS.

Regarding this clonotype: The final CDR3 position lacks the conserved phenylalanine or tryptophan, pointing to a likely read error. This rearrangement joins TRBV11-2 to TRBJ2-5; 10 bases fit TRBD2. This CDR3 spans 13 amino acids. Germline lookup yields CDR1 SGHAT and CDR2 FQNNGV. The CDR3 loop is CVSGGGDQETQYL. Here the CDR3 DNA reads TGTGTCAGCGGGGGGGGGGATCAAGAGACCCAGTACTTA.

Of note for this clonotype: The germline gene is not matched at one end of the junction; a read error may be the cause. The chain employs TRBV13 and TRBJ2-3, with 7 bases that match TRBD1. The V gene's germline CDR1 is PRHDT and CDR2 FYEKMQ (reference sequence). This CDR3 is built from 15 residues. The CDR3 is CPSSLGQKYGGTQYF. Here the CDR3 DNA reads TGTCCCAGCAGCTTGGGACAGAAGTATGGGGGTACGCAGTATTTT.

There are many counts of this clonotype. The chain links TRBV12-3 or TRBV12-4 to TRBJ2-7; TRBD2 matches 13 bases. The V gene end was trimmed by 6 bases and the J gene end by 0 bases; junction bases not matched to a gene: 5. There are 16 residues in the CDR3. CDR3 protein: CASSPTSGRASYEQYF. CDR3 sequence (DNA): TGTGCCAGCAGCCCTACTAGCGGGAGGGCCTCCTACGAGCAGTACTTC.

The chain combines TRBV29-1 with TRBJ2-7; the D is unclear. Per the germline V gene, CDR1 is SQVTM and CDR2 is ANQGSEA. The CDR3 sequence is 14 residues long. Trimming left V 8 bases short and J 1 base short, with 18 bases between. The CDR3 protein is CSSRPQDGSYEQYF. As DNA, the CDR3 is TGCAGCTCCCGACCTCAGGACGGTTCCTACGAGCAGTACTTC.

This clonotype has at least ten counts. This sequence joins TRBV4-2 and TRBJ2-3; 8 nucleotides match TRBD2. The CDR3 is 16 residues long. CDR1 and CDR2 (germline): LGHNA, YNFKEQ. Unmatched junction bases numbered 6, after V lost 0 bases and J lost 4 bases. The CDR3 is CASSQEAGVSADTQYF. The CDR3 DNA sequence: TGTGCCAGCAGCCAAGAAGCGGGAGTAAGTGCAGATACGCAGTATTTT.

On this clonotype itself: This CDR3 fails to terminate in the conserved phenylalanine or tryptophan, so it likely reflects a read error. It is unclear where the CDR3 begins or ends on the DNA, so no DNA is shown, and the CDR3 is as TCRdb lists it. J is TRBJ2-1 and V is TRBV12-3 or TRBV12-4; the DNA was not used to check the table's D call, TRBD2. Including both end residues, the CDR3 is 13 amino acids long. CDR3 loop: CASSLVASVEQFL.

This chain uses TRBV28 with TRBJ1-5; 7 nucleotides align to TRBD1. Germline V gene lookup returns CDR1 MDHEN and CDR2 SYDVKM. This CDR3 has 17 amino acids. The trim removed 8 bases at V and 5 bases at J, leaving 18 bases unmatched. CDR3 sequence reads: CASRITRGLRSDQPQHF. CDR3 nucleotides: TGTGCCAGCCGCATTACAAGGGGGCTAAGAAGCGATCAGCCCCAGCATTTT.

This clonotype was seen only a few times. The rearrangement joins TRBV11-2 to TRBJ2-2; D gene uncertain. Germline V CDR1 and CDR2: SGHAT, FQNNGV. The V gene lost 6 bases and the J gene lost 6 bases, with 17 bases spanning the gap. The CDR3 contains 15 residues. Written as DNA, the CDR3 is TGTGCCAGCAGGACGGTGGCAGGAGTATCCGGGGAGCTGTTTTTT. Its translation: CASRTVAGVSGELFF.

Concerning this clonotype itself: A junction boundary mismatches the germline segment, possibly from a read error. The J gene is TRBJ2-1, the V gene TRBV6-1; TRBD2 agrees at 8 bases. CDR1 and CDR2 from the germline V gene are MNHNS and SASEGT. This CDR3 spans 15 amino acids. CDR3 bases: TGTGCCAGCAGAGAGAAGGCGGGAGGTGCGAATGAGCAGTTCTTT. Its protein is CASREKAGGANEQFF.

The chain joins TRBV28 to TRBJ2-2; D is undetermined. Germline V lookup: CDR1 MDHEN, CDR2 SYDVKM. The CDR3 sequence is 16 residues long. The CDR3 reads CATQREDYWNTGELFF. The CDR3 DNA reads TGTGCAACCCAGCGTGAGGATTATTGGAACACCGGGGAGCTGTTTTTT.

The chain carries TRBV28 and TRBJ1-1; 7 bases map to TRBD1. Trimming removed 8 bases from V and 0 bases from J; junction bases left unmatched: 9. This CDR3 region has 15 residues. Germline V lookup: CDR1 MDHEN, CDR2 SYDVKM. CDR3 nucleotide sequence: TGTGCCAGCCCTCACGGGACAGAGGTGAACACTGAAGCTTTCTTT. Translating it yields CASPHGTEVNTEAFF.

Comments on this clonotype: One end of the junction does not line up with germline, which may come from a read error. The chain employs TRBV6-2 or TRBV6-3 and TRBJ1-1; D might be TRBD1 (5 bases). The CDR3 consists of 14 residues. Germline lookup yields CDR1 MNHEY and CDR2 SVGEGT. The CDR3 loop is CASSSQQDLTEAFF. The CDR3 nucleotides read TGTGCCAGCAGTTCTCAACAGGATTTGACTGAGGCTTTCTTT.

On this clonotype: The junction differs from germline at one of its ends, possibly a read error. This chain uses TRBV11-1 with TRBJ2-1, with no clear D. The germline V gene encodes CDR1 SGHAT and CDR2 FQDESV (reference sequence). The CDR3 runs to 16 residues. CDR3 loop: CASGLGLGFPTPEQFF. CDR3 coding DNA: TGTGCCAGCGGCTTAGGCCTGGGATTTCCTACGCCTGAGCAGTTCTTC.

This clonotype was seen repeatedly, ten times or more. CDR3 protein: CASSRSGGTSGNEQFF. The CDR3 DNA sequence: TGTGCCAGCAGCCGTAGTGGGGGGACTAGCGGGAATGAGCAGTTCTTC. The V call is TRBV7-9, the J call TRBJ2-1, with 12 bases aligning to TRBD2. The CDR3 is made up of 16 amino acids. Germline V gives CDR1 SEHNR, CDR2 FQNEAQ (reference sequence). The ends lost 5 bases at V and 7 bases at J; junction bases unmatched: 9.

The V gene is TRBV6-1, the J gene TRBJ2-2, with 7 positions matching TRBD1. The germline V gene has CDR1 MNHNS and CDR2 SASEGT. This CDR3 spans 17 amino acids. The trim removed 10 bases at V and 0 bases at J, leaving 14 bases unmatched. The CDR3 DNA reads as TGTGCCAATAGCGACAGGGATAACGACCCGAACACCGGGGAGCTGTTTTTT. This sequence encodes CANSDRDNDPNTGELFF.

Of note for this clonotype: No conserved phenylalanine or tryptophan is present at the end of the CDR3, so a read error is the likely explanation. The CDR3 DNA reads as TGTGCCAGTAGCTTGGATATCGGGCTAGCCATGGGTGAGCAGTTCTCC. Protein sequence: CASSLDIGLAMGEQFS. The V call is TRBV11-2, the J call TRBJ2-1; the D gene is possibly TRBD2 (5 bases). The CDR3 extends over 16 amino acids. The V gene's germline CDR1 is SGHAT and CDR2 FQNNGV.

With regard to this clonotype: At one end, the junction sequence differs from germline, possibly due to a read error. This chain connects TRBV4-1 to TRBJ2-3; no firm D call. This CDR3 contains 13 residues. Germline CDR1 is MGHRA and CDR2 is YSYEKL. As DNA, the CDR3 is TGTGCCAGCAGCCCGTGGGGCACAGATACGCAGTATTTT. This sequence encodes CASSPWGTDTQYF.

For this clonotype: Lacking the conserved final phenylalanine or tryptophan, this CDR3 likely reflects a read error. The rearrangement links TRBV11-2 to TRBJ2-7; the D is unclear. This CDR3 has 14 residues. The germline V gene has CDR1 SGHAT and CDR2 FQNNGV. In DNA, the CDR3 is TGTGCAAGCAGCTTGGTACTCCTCTCCTACGAGCAGTACTTA. It translates to CASSLVLLSYEQYL.

Concerning this clonotype: With a much larger clone just one base away, this may be a read error. The chain recombines TRBV5-1 with TRBJ2-2; D gene ambiguous. Germline CDR1 is SGHRS and CDR2 is YFSETQ. This CDR3 spans 15 amino acids. V dropped 0 bases and J dropped 16 bases, with 22 bases sitting between them. Here the CDR3 DNA reads TGCGCCAGCAGCTTGGAAGGTGATTTGGATGGGGTGGCGTTTTTT. Protein product: CASSLEGDLDGVAFF.

This clonotype ranks as medium-sized. The chain uses TRBV6-5 and TRBJ2-5; the match to TRBD2 covers 7 bases. The CDR3 is 14 residues long. Germline assignment: CDR1 MNHEY and CDR2 SVGAGI. V was clipped by 5 bases and J by 5 bases; unmatched bases: 8. CDR3 in amino acids: CASSQAGSWETQYF. The DNA for the CDR3 is TGTGCCAGCAGTCAAGCGGGATCTTGGGAGACCCAGTACTTC.

Turning to this clonotype: The CDR3 does not close with the conserved phenylalanine or tryptophan, likely indicating a read error. CDR3 DNA sequence: TGTGGCAGCACCGGGACTAGCGGTTACAATGAGCAGTTCTTA. Its translation: CGSTGTSGYNEQFL. The chain is built from TRBV6-1 and TRBJ2-1, with 11 bases lining up with TRBD2. CDR1 MNHNS and CDR2 SASEGT come from the germline V gene. The CDR3 totals 14 residues.

As to this clonotype: Because the CDR3 is missing its conserved closing phenylalanine or tryptophan, this is likely a read error. The chain carries TRBV11-1 and TRBJ2-2; D not certain. CDR3 size: 13 residues. Germline V gene lookup returns CDR1 SGHAT and CDR2 FQDESV (reference sequence). The DNA for the CDR3 is TGTCCCAGCAGCTTACTGGCCGGCGGGGAGCTGTTTTAT. It is translated as CPSSLLAGGELFY.

This clonotype was detected only once. V and J are TRBV18 and TRBJ2-3; D is undetermined. V dropped 3 bases and J dropped 0 bases, with 10 bases sitting between them. Germline assignment: CDR1 KGHSH and CDR2 LQKENI. The CDR3 extends over 15 amino acids. The CDR3 nucleotides are TGTGCCAGCTCACCTCCGATTTCGAGCACAGATACGCAGTATTTT. Protein product: CASSPPISSTDTQYF. The full variable domain, with the rest looked up from reference TRBV18 and TRBJ2-3, is NAGVMQNPRHLVRRRGQEARLRCSPMKGHSHVYWYRQLPEEGLKFMVYLQKENIIDESGMPKERFSAEFPKEGPSILRIQQVVRGDSAAYFCASSPPISSTDTQYFGPGTRLTVL.

This clonotype was detected only once. Mismatch with germline at one junction end may stem from a read error. The chain couples TRBV11-2 to TRBJ2-1; possible D gene TRBD2, 6 bases. Germline V gives CDR1 SGHAT, CDR2 FQNNGV. The CDR3 runs to 15 residues. The CDR3 DNA reads TGTGCCTGCAGCTTAGTTGCTAGCGACTACAATGAACAGTTCTTC. Its translation is CACSLVASDYNEQFF.